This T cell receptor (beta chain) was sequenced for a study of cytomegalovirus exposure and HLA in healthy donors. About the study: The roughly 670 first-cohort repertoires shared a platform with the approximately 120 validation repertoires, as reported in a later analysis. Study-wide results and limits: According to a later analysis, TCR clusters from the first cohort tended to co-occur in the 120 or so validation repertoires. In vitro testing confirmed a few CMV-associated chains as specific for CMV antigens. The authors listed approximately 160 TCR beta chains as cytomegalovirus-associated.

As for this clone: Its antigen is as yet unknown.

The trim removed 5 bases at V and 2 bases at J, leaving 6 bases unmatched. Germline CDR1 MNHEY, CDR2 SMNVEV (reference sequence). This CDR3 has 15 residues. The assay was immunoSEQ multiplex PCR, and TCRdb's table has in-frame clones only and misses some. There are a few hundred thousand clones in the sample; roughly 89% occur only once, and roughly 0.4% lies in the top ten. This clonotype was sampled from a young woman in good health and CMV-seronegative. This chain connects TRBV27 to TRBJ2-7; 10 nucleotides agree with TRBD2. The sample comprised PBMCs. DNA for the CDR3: TGTGCCAGCAGTCCAATAGCGGGGGGAACCTACGAGCAGTACGTC. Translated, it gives CASSPIAGGTYEQYV.